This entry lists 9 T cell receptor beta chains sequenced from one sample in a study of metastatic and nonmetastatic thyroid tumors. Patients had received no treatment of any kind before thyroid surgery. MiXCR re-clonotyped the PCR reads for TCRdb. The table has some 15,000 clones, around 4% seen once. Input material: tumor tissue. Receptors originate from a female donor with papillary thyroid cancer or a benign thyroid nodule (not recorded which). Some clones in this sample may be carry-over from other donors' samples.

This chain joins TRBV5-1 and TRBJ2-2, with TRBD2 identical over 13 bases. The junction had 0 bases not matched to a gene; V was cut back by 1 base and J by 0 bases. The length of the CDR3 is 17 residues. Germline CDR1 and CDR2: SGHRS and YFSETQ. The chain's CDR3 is CASSLTSGGANTGELFF. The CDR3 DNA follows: TGCGCCAGCAGCTTGACTAGCGGGGGGGCGAACACCGGGGAGCTGTTTTTT.

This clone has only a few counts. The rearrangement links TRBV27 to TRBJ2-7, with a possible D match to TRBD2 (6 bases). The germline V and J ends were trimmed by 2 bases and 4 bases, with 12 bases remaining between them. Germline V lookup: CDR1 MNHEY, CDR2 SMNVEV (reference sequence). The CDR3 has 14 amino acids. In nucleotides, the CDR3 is TGTGCCAGCAGTTTACACGGGACTCGGTACGAGCAGTACTTC. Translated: CASSLHGTRYEQYF.

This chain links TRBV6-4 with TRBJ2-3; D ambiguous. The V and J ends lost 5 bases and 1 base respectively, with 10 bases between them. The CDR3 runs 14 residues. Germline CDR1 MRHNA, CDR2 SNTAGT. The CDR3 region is CASSFNGGTDTQYF. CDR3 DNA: TGTGCCAGCAGTTTTAATGGTGGCACAGATACGCAGTATTTT.

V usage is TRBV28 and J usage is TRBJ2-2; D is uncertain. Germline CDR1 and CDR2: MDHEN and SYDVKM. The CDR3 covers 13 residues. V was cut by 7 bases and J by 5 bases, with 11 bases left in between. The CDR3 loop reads CASTPVWTGELFF. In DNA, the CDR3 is TGTGCCAGCACCCCAGTTTGGACCGGGGAGCTGTTTTTT.

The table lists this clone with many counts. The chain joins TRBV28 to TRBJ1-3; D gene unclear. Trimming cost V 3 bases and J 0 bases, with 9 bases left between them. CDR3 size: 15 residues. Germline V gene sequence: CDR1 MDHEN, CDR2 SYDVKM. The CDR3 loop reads CASSFPSSSGNTIYF. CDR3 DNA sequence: TGTGCCAGCAGTTTCCCCTCAAGCTCTGGAAACACCATATATTTT.

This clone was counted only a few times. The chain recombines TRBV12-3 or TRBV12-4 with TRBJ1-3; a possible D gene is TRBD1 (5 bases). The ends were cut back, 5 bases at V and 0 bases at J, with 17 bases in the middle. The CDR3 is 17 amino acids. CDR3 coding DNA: TGTGCCAGCAGTGCTTCCCAGGGATGGGGCTCTGGAAACACCATATATTTT. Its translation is CASSASQGWGSGNTIYF.

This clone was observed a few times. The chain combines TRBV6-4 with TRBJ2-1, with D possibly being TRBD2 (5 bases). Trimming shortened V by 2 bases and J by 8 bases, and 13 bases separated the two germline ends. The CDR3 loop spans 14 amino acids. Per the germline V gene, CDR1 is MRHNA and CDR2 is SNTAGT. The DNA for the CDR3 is TGTGCCAGCAGTGACCACTCTAGCACCGATGAGCAGTTCTTC. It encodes CASSDHSSTDEQFF.

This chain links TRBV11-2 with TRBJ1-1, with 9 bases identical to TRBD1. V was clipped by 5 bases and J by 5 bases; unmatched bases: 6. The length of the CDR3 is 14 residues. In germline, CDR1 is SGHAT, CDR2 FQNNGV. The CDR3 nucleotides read TGTGCCAGCAGCCCGGGGACAGGGTGGACTGAAGCTTTCTTT. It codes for CASSPGTGWTEAFF. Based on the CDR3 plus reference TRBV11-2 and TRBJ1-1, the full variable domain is EAGVAQSPRYKIIEKRQSVAFWCNPISGHATLYWYQQILGQGPKLLIQFQNNGVVDDSQLPKDRFSAERLKGVDSTLKIQPAKLEDSAVYLCASSPGTGWTEAFFGQGTRLTVV.

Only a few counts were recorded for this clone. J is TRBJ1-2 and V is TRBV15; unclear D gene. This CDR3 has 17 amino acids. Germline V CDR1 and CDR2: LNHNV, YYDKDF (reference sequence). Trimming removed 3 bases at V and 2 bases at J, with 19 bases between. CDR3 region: CATSRGGGSRLNYGYTF. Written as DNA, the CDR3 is TGTGCCACCAGCAGGGGAGGCGGGTCTAGATTAAACTATGGCTACACCTTC.